This T cell receptor beta chain appears in the sequencing data of a study of breast tumors, draining lymph nodes, adjacent tissues. General study results and limits: Tumor repertoires ranked between lymph nodes and nontumor tissue in diversity, with V and J gene preferences.

This CDR3 spans 12 amino acids. Germline V gives CDR1 PRHDT, CDR2 FYEKMQ (reference sequence). The V and J ends lost 5 bases and 5 bases respectively, with 10 bases between them. TCRdb redid the calling of the multiplex PCR reads with MiXCR, one entry per CDR3 protein. The data show fewer than 200,000 distinct CDR3 sequences, 30% to 35% seen once. This clonotype has only one observation. Its antigen remains unidentified. This may be a read error, as it is one base from a much larger clone. Axillary draining lymph nodes of breast cancer patients supplied the node samples. Sequenced: axillary lymph node tissue. This receptor was identified in a female donor with breast cancer. Some clones in this sample may be carry-over from other donors' samples. The chain links TRBV13 to TRBJ2-7; D is unresolved. CDR3 DNA sequence: TGTGCCAGCAGCCTCCGCCTGGACGAGCAGTACTTC. Translation gives CASSLRLDEQYF.